The 23 T cell receptor beta chains reported below all come from one sample, sequenced in a study of blood T cell repertoires in COVID-19. Assay: immunoSEQ multiplex PCR; the TCRdb copy retains only in-frame clones and omits some. The sample has about 240,000 clones; about 86% are singletons. Material: PBMCs or T cells enriched from blood (not recorded which). Every receptor here comes from a woman aged 40 to 50 with acute COVID-19.

The chain links TRBV10-3 to TRBJ1-2; D unresolved. V dropped 4 bases and J dropped 2 bases, with 8 bases sitting between them. The V gene's germline CDR1 is ENHRY and CDR2 SYGVKD. This CDR3 contains 13 residues. CDR3: CAISGNTNYGYTF. The CDR3 coding sequence is TGTGCCATCAGTGGTAACACAAACTATGGCTACACCTTC.

This clone was seen more than once but under ten times. This sequence joins TRBV6-2 or TRBV6-3 and TRBJ2-1; 9 bases align to TRBD2. Germline V lookup: CDR1 MNHEY, CDR2 SVGEGT. The CDR3 sequence is 14 residues long. V shed 6 bases and J 5 bases; nucleotides not matched to a gene: 5. As DNA, the CDR3 is TGTGCCAGCAGCCGACTAGCGGCAAACAATGAGCAGTTCTTC. Protein sequence: CASSRLAANNEQFF.

The chain is built from TRBV5-1 and TRBJ2-3; TRBD1 matches at 7 bases. The CDR3 is 15 amino acids. The junction had 1 base not matched to a gene; V was cut back by 0 bases and J by 0 bases. Germline V gene data show CDR1 as SGHRS and CDR2 as YFSETQ. The CDR3 protein is CASSLGQGSTDTQYF. The CDR3 nucleotides read TGCGCCAGCAGCTTGGGACAGGGAAGCACAGATACGCAGTATTTT.

V gene TRBV6-5 combines with J gene TRBJ2-7; TRBD1 is a possible D gene (5 bases). The CDR3 contains 13 residues. Germline loops: CDR1 MNHEY, CDR2 SVGAGI. V was trimmed by 8 bases and J by 0 bases, leaving 11 bases between them. The CDR3 sequence is CASGRQISYEQYF. DNA of the CDR3: TGTGCCAGCGGGCGACAGATCTCCTACGAGCAGTACTTC.

This chain connects TRBV2 to TRBJ2-1; 12 bases match TRBD1. CDR1 is SNHLY and CDR2 is FYNNEI in the germline V gene. V lost 4 bases, J lost 7 bases, and 8 bases stayed unmatched. The CDR3 runs 16 residues. Here the CDR3 DNA reads TGTGCCAGCAGTGCCCCGGGACAGGGGGCGGAAAATGAGCAGTTCTTC. Translated: CASSAPGQGAENEQFF. The full variable domain, rest sourced from reference TRBV2 and TRBJ2-1, is EPEVTQTPSHQVTQMGQEVILRCVPISNHLYFYWYRQILGQKVEFLVSFYNNEISEKSEIFDDQFSVERPDGSNFTLKIRSTKLEDSAMYFCASSAPGQGAENEQFFGPGTRLTVL.

The gene calls are TRBV11-2 and TRBJ2-7; D call uncertain. CDR1 and CDR2 (germline): SGHAT, FQNNGV. Trimming stripped 2 bases from V and 2 bases from J, with 7 bases between. There are 13 residues in the CDR3. CDR3 sequence (DNA): TGTGCCAGCAGCTTACCAAGCCCCTACGAGCAGTACTTC. This encodes CASSLPSPYEQYF. The full variable domain, rest sourced from reference TRBV11-2 and TRBJ2-7, is EAGVAQSPRYKIIEKRQSVAFWCNPISGHATLYWYQQILGQGPKLLIQFQNNGVVDDSQLPKDRFSAERLKGVDSTLKIQPAKLEDSAVYLCASSLPSPYEQYFGPGTRLTVT.

The rearrangement uses TRBV5-3 and TRBJ2-1; 10 bases fit TRBD2. TRBV5-3 qualifies as an ORF whose function is uncertain. The CDR3 totals 16 residues. V dropped 4 bases and J dropped 3; count of bases not matched to a gene: 7. This chain's CDR3 is CARSNGLAELYNEQFF. The CDR3 DNA reads as TGTGCCAGAAGCAATGGACTAGCGGAACTCTACAATGAGCAGTTCTTC.

There are a few counts of this clone. The rearrangement joins TRBV6-2 or TRBV6-3 to TRBJ2-7; TRBD2 agrees at 10 bases. The CDR3 length is 17 residues. Germline lookup yields CDR1 MNHEY and CDR2 SVGEGT. V was pared by 0 bases and J by 5 bases, with 10 bases of the junction left unmatched. CDR3 nucleotides: TGTGCCAGCAGTTACTCGTCGCTAGCGGGAGTAACCCACGAGCAGTACTTC. This encodes CASSYSSLAGVTHEQYF.

The rearrangement links TRBV5-4 to TRBJ2-7, with D possibly TRBD2 on 6 matching bases. The V gene's germline CDR1 is SGHNT and CDR2 YYREEE (reference sequence). The germline V and J ends were trimmed by 2 bases and 7 bases, with 7 bases remaining between them. The length of the CDR3 is 11 residues. The CDR3 DNA follows: TGTGCCAGCAGCTTCGGGAGAGAGCAGTACTTC. Translation gives CASSFGREQYF.

This clone was recorded once. This sample also contains other DNA sequences that code for the same CDR3. V gene TRBV5-1 combines with J gene TRBJ2-1; no clear D. This CDR3 is built from 13 residues. Trimming cost V 0 bases and J 4 bases, with 5 bases left between them. Germline lookup yields CDR1 SGHRS and CDR2 YFSETQ. In DNA form, the CDR3 reads TGCGCCAGCAGCTTGGCCTTGTACAATGAGCAGTTCTTC. It translates to CASSLALYNEQFF.

The rearrangement uses TRBV15 and TRBJ1-1; no clear D. CDR3 size: 15 residues. Germline lookup yields CDR1 LNHNV and CDR2 YYDKDF (reference sequence). Trimming pared 3 bases from V and 1 base from J, leaving 12 bases between. The CDR3 sequence: CATSRTVSRNTEAFF. CDR3 in DNA: TGTGCCACCAGCAGGACTGTGTCCCGGAACACTGAAGCTTTCTTT.

The chain is built from TRBV7-2 and TRBJ1-5; D remains ambiguous. Germline V gene data show CDR1 as SGHTA and CDR2 as FQGNSA. The CDR3 totals 13 residues. Trimming shortened V by 2 bases and J by 4 bases, and 6 bases separated the two germline ends. The CDR3 region is CASSLRMNQPQHF. DNA of the CDR3: TGTGCCAGCAGCTTACGTATGAATCAGCCCCAGCATTTT.

The rearrangement links TRBV7-9 to TRBJ2-7, with TRBD2 matching 12 bases. CDR1 and CDR2 from the germline V gene are SEHNR and FQNEAQ (reference sequence). The CDR3 consists of 18 residues. V shed 5 bases and J 0 bases; nucleotides not matched to a gene: 11. The chain's CDR3 is CASSLDGLAGGPSYEQYF. The CDR3 bases are TGTGCCAGCAGCCTCGATGGGCTAGCGGGAGGGCCCTCCTACGAGCAGTACTTC.

This clone has a single count. V and J are TRBV7-8 and TRBJ2-1; no clear D gene. The ends were cut back, 5 bases at V and 2 bases at J, with 10 bases in the middle. The CDR3 totals 14 residues. From germline, CDR1 is SGHVS and CDR2 FQNEAQ. Written as DNA, the CDR3 is TGTGCCAGCAGCGTAGACTCCACCTACAATGAGCAGTTCTTC. It specifies CASSVDSTYNEQFF.

This clone was found a few times. The chain uses TRBV7-9 and TRBJ1-2, with D possibly matching TRBD1 (5 bases). The CDR3 is made up of 15 amino acids. The germline gives CDR1 SEHNR, CDR2 FQNEAQ (reference sequence). With 4 bases removed from V and 2 bases from J, the gap between germline ends came to 14 bases. The CDR3 DNA sequence: TGTGCCAGCAGCTCCGACAGTGCCCTCAACTATGGCTACACCTTC. Encoded protein: CASSSDSALNYGYTF.

This clone was picked up a small number of times. J is TRBJ1-2 and V is TRBV6-1; no reliable D call. This CDR3 contains 15 residues. Deletions cut 2 bases from V and 8 bases from J, with 18 bases between. Germline V gene sequence: CDR1 MNHNS, CDR2 SASEGT. CDR3 DNA: TGTGCCAGCAGTGAAAGAATGCTAGAAACTTTAGGCTACACCTTC. Its translation is CASSERMLETLGYTF.

The CDR3 DNA reads as TGTGCCAGCTCCATTTCCGGGTCCGGGTATGGCTACACCTTC. This translates into CASSISGSGYGYTF. The chain couples TRBV18 to TRBJ1-2; D is undetermined. The CDR3 extends over 14 amino acids. Germline V gene data show CDR1 as KGHSH and CDR2 as LQKENI. The V end was cut by 6 bases, the J end by 5 bases, with 16 bases between.

The chain links TRBV6-4 to TRBJ2-2; 8 bases agree with TRBD2. The junction had 6 bases not matched to a gene; V was cut back by 4 bases and J by 8 bases. Germline V CDR1 and CDR2: MRHNA, SNTAGT. The CDR3 has 14 amino acids. The CDR3 sequence: CASSVTSGRGELFF. As DNA, the CDR3 is TGTGCCAGCAGTGTTACTAGCGGCCGAGGGGAGCTGTTTTTT.

The chain uses TRBV24-1 and TRBJ2-7; D is possibly TRBD2 (6 bases). Germline values: CDR1 KGHDR, CDR2 SFDVKD. V gave up 2 bases and J gave up 5 bases, with 18 bases separating them. This CDR3 has 16 residues. The CDR3 nucleotides read TGTGCCACCAGTGATTCTAGCGCTGGACCTTACCACGAGCAGTACTTC. It codes for CATSDSSAGPYHEQYF.

The chain carries TRBV27 and TRBJ1-4; TRBD1 is a possible D gene (6 bases). Germline CDR1 MNHEY, CDR2 SMNVEV (reference sequence). Trimming shortened V by 5 bases and J by 8 bases, and 15 bases separated the two germline ends. The CDR3 length is 14 residues. The CDR3 nucleotides read TGTGCCAGCAGTCCCAGGGGAAGTGGCGAAAAACTGTTTTTT. Translated: CASSPRGSGEKLFF.

The genes are TRBV7-2 and TRBJ1-5; maybe TRBD1 (5 bases). Germline-derived CDR1 and CDR2 are SGHTA and FQGNSA. V was shortened by 1 base and J by 2 bases, with 9 bases between the two germline ends. This CDR3 region has 15 residues. CDR3 loop: CASSLDAGRNQPQHF. In DNA, the CDR3 is TGTGCCAGCAGCTTAGATGCGGGGCGCAATCAGCCCCAGCATTTT.

The J gene is TRBJ1-1, the V gene TRBV29-1; 7 bases fit TRBD1. Germline trimming cut 4 bases from V and 0 bases from J; bases unmatched to any gene: 5. The CDR3 contains 14 residues. The germline V gene has CDR1 SQVTM and CDR2 ANQGSEA. CDR3 sequence: CSVVVTGVNTEAFF. The CDR3 coding sequence is TGCAGCGTTGTTGTCACAGGGGTGAACACTGAAGCTTTCTTT.

The chain recombines TRBV11-3 with TRBJ2-3; tentative D call: TRBD2 (6 bases). The V end lost 1 base, the J end lost 8 bases, and 10 bases lay between the germline ends. The CDR3 totals 13 residues. Germline assignment: CDR1 SGHNT and CDR2 YENEEA. The CDR3 spells CASSLVPTSTQYF. CDR3 in DNA: TGTGCCAGCAGCTTAGTGCCGACTAGTACGCAGTATTTT.